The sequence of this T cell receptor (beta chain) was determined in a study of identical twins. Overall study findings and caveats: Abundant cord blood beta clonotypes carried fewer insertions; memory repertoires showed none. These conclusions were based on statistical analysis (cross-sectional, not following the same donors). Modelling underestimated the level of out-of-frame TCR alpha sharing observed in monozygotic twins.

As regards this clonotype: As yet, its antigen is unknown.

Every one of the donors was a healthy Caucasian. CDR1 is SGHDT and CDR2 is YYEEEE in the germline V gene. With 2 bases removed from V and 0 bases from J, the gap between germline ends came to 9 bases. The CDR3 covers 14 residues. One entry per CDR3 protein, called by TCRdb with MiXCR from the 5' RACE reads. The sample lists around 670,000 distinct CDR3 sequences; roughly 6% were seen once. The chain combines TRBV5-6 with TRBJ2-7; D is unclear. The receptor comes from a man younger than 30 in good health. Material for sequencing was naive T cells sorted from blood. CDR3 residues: CASSFYLNSYEQYV. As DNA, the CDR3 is TGTGCCAGCAGCTTCTATCTTAACTCCTACGAGCAGTACGTC.